This TCR beta chain was sequenced for a study of blood T cells in healthy people across ages. Through a sample-barcoded 5' primer and a J-beta primer mix, a second PCR was run for roughly 7 to 11 cycles. One entry per CDR3 protein, called by TCRdb with MiXCR from the 5' RACE reads. This table holds over a million distinct CDR3 sequences, 35% to 45% found once. The authors extracted at least 6 micrograms of total RNA per sample. This clonotype occurred a few times. What it recognizes is unknown. V was cut by 1 base and J by 2 bases, with 9 bases left in between. Germline V gives CDR1 SEHNR, CDR2 FQNEAQ (reference sequence). CDR3 length: 15 amino acids. Overall study findings and caveats: Long-lived and aged donors differed, with more naive CD4+ cells and higher diversity in the long-lived.

The chain recombines TRBV7-9 with TRBJ2-4; the D gene is possibly TRBD2 (5 bases). Sequences were obtained from blood. The source of this sequence is a woman in her late teens or twenties in good health. The CDR3 bases are TGTGCCAGCAGCTTAGTAGGGAGCTCCAAAAACATTCAGTACTTC. Residues: CASSLVGSSKNIQYF.